Following are 10 T cell receptor beta chains from one sample sequenced in a study of T cell responses to AZD1222 COVID-19 vaccine. The repertoire was sequenced with immunoSEQ multiplex PCR; TCRdb's copy has only in-frame clones and lacks some. The data contain about 96,000 clones, roughly nine tenths of them singletons. The source material was peripheral blood, sampled on day 0 of AZD1222 vaccination. The receptors shown here come from an adult in good health.

This clone showed up just once. The J gene is TRBJ1-2, the V gene TRBV30, with D possibly matching TRBD1 (6 bases). The germline V gene encodes CDR1 GTSNPN and CDR2 SVGIG (reference sequence). V was trimmed by 8 bases and J by 3 bases, leaving 10 bases between them. There are 11 residues in the CDR3. CDR3 region: CAGQTYYGYTF. For the CDR3, the DNA is TGTGCCGGACAGACCTACTATGGCTACACCTTC.

This chain links TRBV3-1 (or the pseudogene TRBV3-2) with TRBJ1-1; D gene ambiguous. The CDR3 loop spans 11 amino acids. Germline V CDR1 and CDR2: LGHDT, YNNKEL (reference sequence). Trimming left V 4 bases short and J 0 bases short, with 0 bases between. The CDR3 nucleotides read TGTGCCAGCAGCCTGAACACTGAAGCTTTCTTT. The encoded protein is CASSLNTEAFF.

The gene calls are TRBV15 and TRBJ1-1, with D perhaps TRBD1 (5 bases). V was cut by 0 bases and J by 5 bases, with 16 bases left in between. This CDR3 contains 16 residues. Germline CDR1 is LNHNV and CDR2 is YYDKDF (reference sequence). CDR3 protein: CATSRDLAGGRTEAFF. The CDR3 DNA follows: TGTGCCACCAGCAGAGATCTAGCTGGGGGAAGAACTGAAGCTTTCTTT. The complete variable domain, with remaining parts taken from reference TRBV15 and TRBJ1-1, reads DAMVIQNPRYQVTQFGKPVTLSCSQTLNHNVMYWYQQKSSQAPKLLFHYYDKDFNNEADTPDNFQSRRPNTSFCFLDIRSPGLGDTAMYLCATSRDLAGGRTEAFFGQGTRLTVV.

The gene calls are TRBV9 and TRBJ2-5; D is unresolved. V was shortened by 1 base and J by 0 bases, with 4 bases between the two germline ends. From germline, CDR1 is SGDLS and CDR2 YYNGEE. The CDR3 extends over 13 amino acids. Here the CDR3 DNA reads TGTGCCAGCAGCGTACAAAACCAAGAGACCCAGTACTTC. The encoded protein is CASSVQNQETQYF.

The chain has TRBV7-8 and TRBJ2-5; 8 bases are a match to TRBD1. Germline V gene sequence: CDR1 SGHVS, CDR2 FQNEAQ. This CDR3 spans 20 amino acids. With V trimmed by 1 base and J by 3 bases, 19 bases remained unmatched. CDR3 sequence (DNA): TGTGCCAGCAGCTTAGTGGCAGGGGGCTTGGGAATCGGGCTGGAAGAGACCCAGTACTTC. This encodes CASSLVAGGLGIGLEETQYF.

This clone was counted only a few times. The chain employs TRBV5-1 and TRBJ2-7, with 7 bases aligning to TRBD1. Germline assignment: CDR1 SGHRS and CDR2 YFSETQ. The CDR3 loop spans 13 amino acids. Losses at the gene ends were 0 bases for V and 5 bases for J; bases not matched to a gene: 2. In nucleotides, the CDR3 is TGCGCCAGCAGCTTGGGAACAGGGGACGAGCAGTACTTC. The encoded protein is CASSLGTGDEQYF.

V gene TRBV18 combines with J gene TRBJ1-1; D call uncertain. Germline V gene lookup returns CDR1 KGHSH and CDR2 LQKENI. This CDR3 has 15 residues. V gave up 4 bases and J gave up 0 bases, with 12 bases separating them. This chain's CDR3 is CASSQTVELNTEAFF. The CDR3 coding sequence is TGTGCCAGCTCACAAACCGTCGAGCTGAACACTGAAGCTTTCTTT. The complete variable domain, with remaining parts taken from reference TRBV18 and TRBJ1-1, reads NAGVMQNPRHLVRRRGQEARLRCSPMKGHSHVYWYRQLPEEGLKFMVYLQKENIIDESGMPKERFSAEFPKEGPSILRIQQVVRGDSAAYFCASSQTVELNTEAFFGQGTRLTVV.

The J gene is TRBJ1-4, the V gene TRBV11-2; a possible D gene is TRBD1 (6 bases). Germline V gives CDR1 SGHAT, CDR2 FQNNGV. CDR3 size: 18 residues. The germline V and J ends were trimmed by 3 bases and 0 bases, with 17 bases remaining between them. The CDR3 sequence: CASSLYRGSGATNEKLFF. CDR3 nucleotides: TGTGCCAGCAGCTTGTATAGGGGGTCCGGGGCAACTAATGAAAAACTGTTTTTT.

The chain joins TRBV18 to TRBJ1-1, with D possibly being TRBD1 (5 bases). V gave up 5 bases and J gave up 2 bases, with 18 bases separating them. Germline assignment: CDR1 KGHSH and CDR2 LQKENI. CDR3 length: 16 amino acids. The CDR3 region is CASSTSRDTLNTEAFF. The CDR3 DNA sequence: TGTGCCAGCTCAACTTCCAGGGATACGTTAAACACTGAAGCTTTCTTT.

The chain couples TRBV19 to TRBJ2-3; 12 bases align to TRBD2. This CDR3 is built from 18 residues. The V gene's germline CDR1 is LNHDA and CDR2 SQIVND (reference sequence). Germline trimming cut 3 bases from V and 6 bases from J; bases unmatched to any gene: 13. The CDR3 DNA reads TGTGCCAGTAGTATTTCTAGCGGGGGGGTCCGCCTTGGGGATACGCAGTATTTT. Amino acids: CASSISSGGVRLGDTQYF.